The table lists the clone carrying this T cell receptor beta chain with a few counts. V was clipped by 5 bases and J by 6 bases, with 10 bases between them. The CDR3 covers 13 residues. Germline V gene lookup returns CDR1 SGHTA and CDR2 FQGNSA. This sample is part of a study of T cells after yellow fever vaccination. Using its own MiXCR run on the 5' RACE reads, TCRdb lists one record per CDR3 protein. The sample lists 300,000 to 350,000 distinct CDR3 sequences, 3% to 4.5% occurring once. The sequenced sample was PBMCs, obtained 5 days after the yellow fever booster vaccination. V usage is TRBV7-2 and J usage is TRBJ2-2; D gene uncertain. The clonotype originates from a man in his late teens or twenties who received the YFV17D yellow fever vaccine. CDR3 in amino acids: CASSPRPSGELFF. The CDR3, as DNA: TGTGCCAGCAGCCCGCGACCCTCCGGGGAGCTGTTTTTT. Full variable domain (missing parts from reference TRBV7-2 and TRBJ2-2): GAGVSQSPSNKVTEKGKDVELRCDPISGHTALYWYRQSLGQGLEFLIYFQGNSAPDKSGLPSDRFSAERTGGSVSTLTIQRTQQEDSAVYLCASSPRPSGELFFGEGSRLTVL.